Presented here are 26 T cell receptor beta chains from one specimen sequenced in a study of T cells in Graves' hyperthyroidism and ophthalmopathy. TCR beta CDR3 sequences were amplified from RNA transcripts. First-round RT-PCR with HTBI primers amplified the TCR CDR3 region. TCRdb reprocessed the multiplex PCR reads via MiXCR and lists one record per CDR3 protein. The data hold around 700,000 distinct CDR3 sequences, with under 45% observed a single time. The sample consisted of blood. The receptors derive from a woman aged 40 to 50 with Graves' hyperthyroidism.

CDR3 nucleotide sequence: TGTGCCAGCAGCTTTAAGCCTAGAGTCGAGCAGTTCTTC. Translation: CASSFKPRVEQFF. This chain uses TRBV7-2 with TRBJ2-7; no definite D call. The end of the DNA aligns better with TRBJ2-1, so the J call may be wrong. Per germline, CDR1 SGHTA and CDR2 FQGNSA. The CDR3 covers 13 residues.

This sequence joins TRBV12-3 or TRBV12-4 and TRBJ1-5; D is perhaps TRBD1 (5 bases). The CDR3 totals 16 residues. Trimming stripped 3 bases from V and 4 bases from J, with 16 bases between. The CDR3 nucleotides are TGTGCCAGCAGTTTTGGGTCCGCGGGACCAAATCAGCCCCAGCATTTT. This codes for CASSFGSAGPNQPQHF.

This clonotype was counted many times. The CDR3 DNA reads as TGTGCCAGCAGCTCTCAGGGGGAGACTGAAGCTTTCTTT. This sequence encodes CASSSQGETEAFF. V is TRBV7-3 and J is TRBJ1-1, with 7 bases matching TRBD1. The CDR3 contains 13 residues. Germline V gene sequence: CDR1 SGHTA, CDR2 FQGTGA. Trimming took 4 bases from V and 5 from J; bases not matched to a gene: 4.

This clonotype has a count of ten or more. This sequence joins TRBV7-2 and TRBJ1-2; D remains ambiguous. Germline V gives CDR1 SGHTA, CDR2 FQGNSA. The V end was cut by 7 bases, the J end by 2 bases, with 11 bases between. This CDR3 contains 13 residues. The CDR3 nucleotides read TGTGCCAGCACCGTGGGGTCCAACTATGGCTACACCTTC. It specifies CASTVGSNYGYTF. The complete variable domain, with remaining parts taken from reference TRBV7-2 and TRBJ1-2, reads GAGVSQSPSNKVTEKGKDVELRCDPISGHTALYWYRQSLGQGLEFLIYFQGNSAPDKSGLPSDRFSAERTGGSVSTLTIQRTQQEDSAVYLCASTVGSNYGYTFGSGTRLTVV.

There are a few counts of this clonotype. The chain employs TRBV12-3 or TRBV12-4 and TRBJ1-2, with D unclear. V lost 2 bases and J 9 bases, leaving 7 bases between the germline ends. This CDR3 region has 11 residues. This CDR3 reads CASSLLPRYTF. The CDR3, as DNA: TGTGCCAGCAGTTTATTACCTCGCTACACCTTC.

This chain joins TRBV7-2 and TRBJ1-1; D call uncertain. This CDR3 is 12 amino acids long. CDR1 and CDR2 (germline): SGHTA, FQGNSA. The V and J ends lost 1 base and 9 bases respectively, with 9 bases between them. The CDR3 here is CASSLVLGQAFF. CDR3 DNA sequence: TGTGCCAGCAGCTTAGTTCTCGGGCAAGCTTTCTTT.

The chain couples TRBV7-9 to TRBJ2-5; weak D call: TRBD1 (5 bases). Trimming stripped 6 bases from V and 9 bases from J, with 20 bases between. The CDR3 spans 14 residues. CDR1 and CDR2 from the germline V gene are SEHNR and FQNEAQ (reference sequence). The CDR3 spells CASSSDRLHQPQYF. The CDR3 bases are TGTGCCAGCAGTTCAGACAGACTCCATCAGCCCCAGTACTTC. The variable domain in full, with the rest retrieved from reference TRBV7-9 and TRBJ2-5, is DTGVSQNPRHKITKRGQNVTFRCDPISEHNRLYWYRQTLGQGPEFLTYFQNEAQLEKSRLLSDRFSAERPKGSFSTLEIQRTEQGDSAMYLCASSSDRLHQPQYFGPGTRLLVL.

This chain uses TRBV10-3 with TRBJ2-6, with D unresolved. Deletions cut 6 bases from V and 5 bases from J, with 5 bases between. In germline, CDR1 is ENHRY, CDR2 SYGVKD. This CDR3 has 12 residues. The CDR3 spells CAIRSRANVLTF. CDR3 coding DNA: TGTGCCATCAGATCACGGGCCAACGTCCTGACTTTC.

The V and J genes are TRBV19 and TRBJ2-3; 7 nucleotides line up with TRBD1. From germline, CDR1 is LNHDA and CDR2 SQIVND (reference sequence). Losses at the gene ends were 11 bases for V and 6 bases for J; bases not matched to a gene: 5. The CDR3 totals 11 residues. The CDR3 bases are TGTGCCTGCACAGGGGCCGATACGCAGTATTTT. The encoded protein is CACTGADTQYF.

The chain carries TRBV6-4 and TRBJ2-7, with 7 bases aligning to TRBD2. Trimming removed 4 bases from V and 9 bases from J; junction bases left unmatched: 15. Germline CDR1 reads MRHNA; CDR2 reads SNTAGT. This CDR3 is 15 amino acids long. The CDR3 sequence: CASSVGTPLREGQYF. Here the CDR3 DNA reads TGTGCCAGCAGTGTCGGGACCCCCCTAAGGGAGGGGCAGTACTTC.

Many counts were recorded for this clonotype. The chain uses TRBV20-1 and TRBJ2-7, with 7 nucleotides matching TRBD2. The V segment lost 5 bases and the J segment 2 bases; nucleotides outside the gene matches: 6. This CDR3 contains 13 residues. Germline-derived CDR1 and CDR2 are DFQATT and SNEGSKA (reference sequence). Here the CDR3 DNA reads TGCAGTGCTGAACGGGGGGTAACCTACGAGCAGTACTTC. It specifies CSAERGVTYEQYF.

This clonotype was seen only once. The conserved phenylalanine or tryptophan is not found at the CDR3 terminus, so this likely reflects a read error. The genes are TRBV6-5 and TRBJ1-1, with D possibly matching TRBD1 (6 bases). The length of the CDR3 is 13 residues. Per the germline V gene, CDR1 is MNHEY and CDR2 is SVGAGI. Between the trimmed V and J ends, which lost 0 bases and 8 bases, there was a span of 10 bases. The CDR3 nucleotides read TGTGCCAGCAGTTACTCGAGGGGGAGCGAAGCTTTCCTT. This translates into CASSYSRGSEAFL.

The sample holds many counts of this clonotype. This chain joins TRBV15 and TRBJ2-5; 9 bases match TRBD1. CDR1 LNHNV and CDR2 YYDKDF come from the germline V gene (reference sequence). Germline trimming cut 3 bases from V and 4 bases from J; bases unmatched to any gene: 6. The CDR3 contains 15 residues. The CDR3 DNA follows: TGTGCCACCAGCAGCGGACAGGGGAGGGGAGAGACCCAGTACTTC. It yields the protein CATSSGQGRGETQYF.

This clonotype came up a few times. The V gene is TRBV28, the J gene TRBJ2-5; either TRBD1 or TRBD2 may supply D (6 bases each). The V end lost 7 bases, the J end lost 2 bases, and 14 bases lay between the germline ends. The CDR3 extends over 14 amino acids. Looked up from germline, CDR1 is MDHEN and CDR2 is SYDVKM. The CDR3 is CASTGGWKQETQYF. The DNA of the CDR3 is TGTGCCAGCACCGGGGGCTGGAAACAAGAGACCCAGTACTTC.

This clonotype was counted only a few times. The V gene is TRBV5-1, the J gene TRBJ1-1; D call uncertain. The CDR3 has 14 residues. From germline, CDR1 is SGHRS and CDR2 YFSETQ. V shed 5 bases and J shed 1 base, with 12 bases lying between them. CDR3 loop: CASRVGRANTEAFF. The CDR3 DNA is TGCGCCAGCAGGGTGGGTAGGGCGAACACTGAAGCTTTCTTT.

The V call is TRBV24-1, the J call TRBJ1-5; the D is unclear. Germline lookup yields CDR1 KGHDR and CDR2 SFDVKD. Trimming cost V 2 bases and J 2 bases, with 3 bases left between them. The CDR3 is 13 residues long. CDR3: CATSDYGNQPQHF. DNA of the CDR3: TGTGCCACCAGTGATTACGGCAATCAGCCCCAGCATTTT.

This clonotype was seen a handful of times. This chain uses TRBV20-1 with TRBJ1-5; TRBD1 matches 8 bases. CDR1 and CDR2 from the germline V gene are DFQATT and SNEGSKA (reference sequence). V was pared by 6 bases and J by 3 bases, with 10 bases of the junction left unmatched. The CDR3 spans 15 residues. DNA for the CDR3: TGCAGTGCACCTCGAGGACAGGGTAACAATCAGCCCCAGCATTTT. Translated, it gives CSAPRGQGNNQPQHF.

The CDR3 reads CASRTPGLAGGPGGELFF. In DNA form, the CDR3 reads TGTGCCAGCAGAACACCGGGACTAGCGGGAGGGCCCGGCGGGGAGCTGTTTTTT. The chain has TRBV2 and TRBJ2-2; 16 nucleotides align to TRBD2. With 6 bases clipped from V and 7 bases from J, the junction kept 11 bases outside the gene matches. Germline V gene sequence: CDR1 SNHLY, CDR2 FYNNEI. CDR3 size: 18 residues.

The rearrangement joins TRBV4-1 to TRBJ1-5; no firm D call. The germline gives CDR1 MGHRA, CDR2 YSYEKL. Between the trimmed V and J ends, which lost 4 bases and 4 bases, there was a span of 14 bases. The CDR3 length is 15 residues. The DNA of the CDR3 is TGCGCCAGCAGCCTAAGTGTCCTGGCGAATCAGCCCCAGCATTTT. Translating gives CASSLSVLANQPQHF.

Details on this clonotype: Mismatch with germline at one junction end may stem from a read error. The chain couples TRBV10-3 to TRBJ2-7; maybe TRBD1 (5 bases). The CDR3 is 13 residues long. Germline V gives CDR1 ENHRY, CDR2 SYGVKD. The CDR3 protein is CASSWGNTYEQYF. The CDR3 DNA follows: TGTGCCAGCAGTTGGGGCAATACCTACGAGCAGTACTTC.

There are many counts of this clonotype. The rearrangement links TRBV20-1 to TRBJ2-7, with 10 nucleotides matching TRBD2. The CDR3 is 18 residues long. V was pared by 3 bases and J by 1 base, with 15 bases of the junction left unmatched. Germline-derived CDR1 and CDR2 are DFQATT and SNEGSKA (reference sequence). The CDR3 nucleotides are TGCAGTGCTAGGTTGGGTCCTAGCGGGGGTTGGGAGTCCTACGAGCAGTACTTC. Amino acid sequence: CSARLGPSGGWESYEQYF.

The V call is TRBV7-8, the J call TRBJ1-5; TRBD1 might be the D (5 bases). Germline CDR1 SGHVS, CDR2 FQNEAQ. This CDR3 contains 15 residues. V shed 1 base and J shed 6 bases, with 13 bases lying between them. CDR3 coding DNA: TGTGCCAGCAGCTTAGTTCAGGGCCTAAGTCAGCCCCAGCATTTT. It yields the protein CASSLVQGLSQPQHF.

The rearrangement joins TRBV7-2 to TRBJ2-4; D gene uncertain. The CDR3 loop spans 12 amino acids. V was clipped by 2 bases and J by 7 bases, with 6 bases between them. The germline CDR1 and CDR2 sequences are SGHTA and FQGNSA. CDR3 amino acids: CASSLQVNIQYF. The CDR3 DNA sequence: TGTGCCAGCAGCTTACAGGTGAACATTCAGTACTTC.

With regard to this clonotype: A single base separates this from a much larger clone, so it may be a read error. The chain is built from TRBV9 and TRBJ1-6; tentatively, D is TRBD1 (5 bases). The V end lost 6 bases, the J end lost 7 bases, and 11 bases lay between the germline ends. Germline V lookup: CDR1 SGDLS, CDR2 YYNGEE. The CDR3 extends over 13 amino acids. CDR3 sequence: CASNAGLNSPLHF. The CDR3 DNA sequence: TGTGCCAGCAACGCAGGGTTGAATTCACCCCTCCACTTT.

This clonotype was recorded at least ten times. The CDR3 sequence is CASSEARGIYGYTF. In nucleotides, the CDR3 is TGTGCCAGCAGTGAAGCGAGGGGGATCTATGGCTACACCTTC. J is TRBJ1-2 and V is TRBV2; tentative D call: TRBD1 (6 bases). From germline, CDR1 is SNHLY and CDR2 FYNNEI. CDR3 length: 14 amino acids. The V end was cut by 0 bases, the J end by 4 bases, with 9 bases between.

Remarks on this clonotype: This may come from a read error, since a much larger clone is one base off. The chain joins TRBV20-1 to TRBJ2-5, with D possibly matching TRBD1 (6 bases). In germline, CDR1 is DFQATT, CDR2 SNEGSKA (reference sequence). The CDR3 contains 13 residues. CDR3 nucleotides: TGCAGTGCTAGTCCACAGGGACAAGAGGCCCAGTACTTC. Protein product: CSASPQGQEAQYF.